Below, 7 T cell receptor beta chains from the same sample are listed, as sequenced in a study of blood T cell repertoires in COVID-19. Libraries were prepared by immunoSEQ multiplex PCR; TCRdb keeps only in-frame clonotypes and omits some of them. This sample has roughly 68,000 clones; 80% to 90% occur once, and the top ten carry around 4.9%. Sample: peripheral blood. The receptors originated from a woman aged 45-65 years with active COVID-19.

This sequence joins TRBV21-1 and TRBJ2-1; the table's D call of TRBD1 was not tested on the DNA. TRBV21-1 is a recognized pseudogene. The CDR3 length is 17 residues. This chain's CDR3 is CASSKNRVDRGYNEQFF. Here the CDR3 DNA reads TGTGCCAGCAGCAAAAACCGAGTCGACAGGGGATACAATGAGCAGTTCTTC.

The chain recombines TRBV27 with TRBJ1-1; weak D call: TRBD1 (6 bases). CDR3 length equals 15 residues. Germline assignment: CDR1 MNHEY and CDR2 SMNVEV (reference sequence). With 2 bases removed from V and 1 base from J, the gap between germline ends came to 11 bases. The CDR3 spells CASSLRPTGNTEAFF. CDR3 nucleotides: TGTGCCAGCAGTTTAAGGCCGACAGGGAACACTGAAGCTTTCTTT.

The V gene is TRBV6-6, the J gene TRBJ1-6; TRBD1 agrees at 10 bases. CDR3 size: 14 residues. Per the germline V gene, CDR1 is MNHNY and CDR2 is SVGAGI (reference sequence). With V trimmed by 5 bases and J by 9 bases, 4 bases remained unmatched. DNA for the CDR3: TGTGCCAGCAGTGCCGGGACAGGGGTTTCACCCCTCCACTTT. It encodes CASSAGTGVSPLHF.

V usage is TRBV7-3 and J usage is TRBJ2-5; a weak D match, TRBD1 (6 bases). V lost 5 bases and J lost 0, with 10 bases in between. Germline loops: CDR1 SGHTA, CDR2 FQGTGA. The CDR3 length is 14 residues. CDR3 DNA sequence: TGTGCCAGCAGCCTACAGGGTAACCAAGAGACCCAGTACTTC. Its translation: CASSLQGNQETQYF.

The chain links TRBV6-1 to TRBJ1-5, with D maybe TRBD1 (6 bases). CDR1 and CDR2 (germline): MNHNS, SASEGT. With 1 base removed from V and 7 bases from J, the gap between germline ends came to 11 bases. CDR3 length equals 14 residues. The CDR3 nucleotides are TGTGCCAGCAGTGAAGGAGGGGGGGGCCAGCCCCAGCATTTT. As protein: CASSEGGGGQPQHF.

The rearrangement uses TRBV5-1 and TRBJ2-1; 13 bases align to TRBD2. J lost 0 bases, V lost 4 bases, and 7 bases had no gene match. The CDR3 extends over 18 amino acids. The V gene's germline CDR1 is SGHRS and CDR2 YFSETQ. CDR3: CASSPGTSGIFSYNEQFF. The DNA for the CDR3 is TGCGCCAGCAGCCCCGGGACTAGCGGGATCTTCTCCTACAATGAGCAGTTCTTC.

The gene calls are TRBV21-1 and TRBJ2-7; the table calls TRBD2, which could not be checked here. TRBV21-1 is a listed pseudogene. The CDR3 is made up of 16 amino acids. The CDR3: CASSKATGDLTYEQYF. The CDR3 DNA sequence: TGTGCCAGCAGCAAAGCCACCGGGGACTTAACCTACGAGCAGTACTTC.